Following are 27 T cell receptor beta chains from one sample sequenced in a study of cytomegalovirus exposure and HLA in healthy donors. The PCR had 60 Vbeta and 13 Jbeta primers. TCRdb keeps only in-frame clones here, not all; method: immunoSEQ multiplex PCR. The sample has about 130,000 clones, around four fifths seen once; the top ten hold less than 2.5%. The sample consisted of PBMCs. The receptors derive from a woman aged 40 to 55 in good health and CMV-seropositive.

The CDR3 DNA sequence: TGTGCCAGCAGTTTTTTTTCGGAGAATCAGCCCCAGCATTTT. Amino acids: CASSFFSENQPQHF. V gene TRBV28 combines with J gene TRBJ1-5, with D hard to call. V dropped 3 bases and J dropped 4 bases, with 10 bases sitting between them. This CDR3 has 14 amino acids. Germline loops: CDR1 MDHEN, CDR2 SYDVKM.

V usage is TRBV7-8 and J usage is TRBJ1-4; TRBD1 matches at 9 bases. Germline V gene sequence: CDR1 SGHVS, CDR2 FQNEAQ. The CDR3 is 19 amino acids. Unmatched junction bases numbered 12, after V lost 2 bases and J lost 2 bases. The CDR3 loop reads CASSLFGYRGRRTNEKLFF. CDR3 bases: TGTGCCAGCAGCTTATTTGGTTACAGGGGGCGGAGGACTAATGAAAAACTGTTTTTT.

J is TRBJ1-5 and V is TRBV7-8; TRBD1 is a possible D gene (5 bases). Per germline, CDR1 SGHVS and CDR2 FQNEAQ. The length of the CDR3 is 16 residues. Between the trimmed V and J ends, which lost 5 bases and 0 bases, there was a span of 14 bases. As DNA, the CDR3 is TGTGCCAGCAGCGGAAGACAGACAGATAGCAATCAGCCCCAGCATTTT. As protein: CASSGRQTDSNQPQHF.

V and J are TRBV27 and TRBJ2-2; D might be TRBD1 (5 bases). The CDR3 loop spans 12 amino acids. V was pared by 3 bases and J by 8 bases, with 7 bases between. Per the germline V gene, CDR1 is MNHEY and CDR2 is SMNVEV (reference sequence). The CDR3 region has the DNA TGTGCCAGCAGTTTTCGGACAGGGGAGCTGTTTTTT. Its protein is CASSFRTGELFF.

This sequence joins TRBV27 and TRBJ2-1, with TRBD2 identical over 14 bases. CDR1 is MNHEY and CDR2 is SMNVEV in the germline V gene (reference sequence). The CDR3 runs 18 residues. Trimming at V came to 3 bases and at J to 9 bases, leaving 13 bases not matched to a gene. The CDR3, as DNA: TGTGCCAGCAGTTTTGGGACTAGCGGGAGCGGGGTGGGCGGTGAGCAGTTCTTC. The encoded protein is CASSFGTSGSGVGGEQFF.

Notes on this clone: At one end the junction does not follow the germline gene, possibly because of a read error. This sequence joins TRBV6-6 and TRBJ1-3; the D gene is possibly TRBD1 (5 bases). CDR1 is MNHNY and CDR2 is SVGAGI in the germline V gene (reference sequence). The CDR3 spans 16 residues. The CDR3 reads CASRETGVSSGSTIYF. CDR3 nucleotide sequence: TGTGCCAGCAGGGAAACAGGTGTGAGCTCTGGAAGCACCATATATTTT.

The CDR3 coding sequence is TGTGCCAGCAGCACGAGCGGGGGGGTTGATGAGCAGTACTTC. Translating gives CASSTSGGVDEQYF. The rearrangement uses TRBV7-3 and TRBJ2-7, with TRBD2 identical over 10 bases. The CDR3 is made up of 14 amino acids. V gave up 5 bases and J gave up 7 bases; unmatched junction bases: 8. Germline assignment: CDR1 SGHTA and CDR2 FQGTGA.

This chain uses TRBV7-2 with TRBJ1-6; 9 bases fit TRBD1. The germline gives CDR1 SGHTA, CDR2 FQGNSA. The CDR3 has 16 amino acids. The J segment lost 10 bases and the V segment lost 3 bases, leaving 10 bases of the junction unmatched. The CDR3 nucleotides are TGTGCCAGCAGCTTCACAGGGGGCGGAATAGGCTCACCCCTCCACTTT. Encoded protein: CASSFTGGGIGSPLHF.

CDR3 nucleotides: TGCGCCAGCAGCTTGGACAGCTTCTCTGGAAACACCATATATTTT. Its translation: CASSLDSFSGNTIYF. The rearrangement links TRBV5-1 to TRBJ1-3; D not resolved. CDR3 length: 15 amino acids. Trimming cost V 0 bases and J 0 bases, with 7 bases left between them. Per the germline V gene, CDR1 is SGHRS and CDR2 is YFSETQ.

This sequence joins TRBV28 and TRBJ1-2, with D hard to call. Germline CDR1 reads MDHEN; CDR2 reads SYDVKM. CDR3 length: 14 amino acids. Deletions cut 3 bases from V and 8 bases from J, with 16 bases between. CDR3 DNA sequence: TGTGCCAGCAGTTTTTCGGGCGTCCCGGGAGGCTACACCTTC. Translation: CASSFSGVPGGYTF.

The rearrangement links TRBV29-1 to TRBJ2-2; D is possibly TRBD1 (6 bases). CDR3 size: 14 residues. The V end was cut by 4 bases, the J end by 6 bases, with 15 bases between. Germline lookup yields CDR1 SQVTM and CDR2 ANQGSEA. The CDR3: CSVGNRALAGELFF. The CDR3 DNA reads TGCAGCGTTGGGAACAGGGCTTTAGCCGGGGAGCTGTTTTTT.

The V and J genes are TRBV30 and TRBJ1-4, with a tentative D call TRBD1 (6 bases). In germline, CDR1 is GTSNPN, CDR2 SVGIG (reference sequence). The V gene lost 3 bases and the J gene lost 4 bases, with 15 bases spanning the gap. This CDR3 region has 15 residues. CDR3 nucleotides: TGTGCCTGGAGCGACGACGGACAGTATAATGAAAAACTGTTTTTT. As protein: CAWSDDGQYNEKLFF. The whole variable domain, filled in from reference TRBV30 and TRBJ1-4, reads SQTIHQWPATLVQPVGSPLSLECTVEGTSNPNLYWYRQAAGRGLQLLFYSVGIGQISSEVPQNLSASRPQDRQFILSSKKLLLSDSGFYLCAWSDDGQYNEKLFFGSGTQLSVL.

This clone was seen more than once but under ten times. The CDR3 DNA follows: TGCGCCAGGTCATCGGTAGGGACAGGGGGGCCCTATAATTCACCCCTCCACTTT. It encodes CARSSVGTGGPYNSPLHF. The V call is TRBV10-1, the J call TRBJ1-6, with TRBD1 matching 11 bases. The CDR3 contains 18 residues. The germline CDR1 and CDR2 sequences are WNHNN and SYGVQD (reference sequence). Losses at the gene ends were 9 bases for V and 2 bases for J; bases not matched to a gene: 12.

This clone has only one observation. The V gene is TRBV14, the J gene TRBJ2-5, with D unresolved. This CDR3 has 14 amino acids. Trimming removed 1 base at V and 11 bases at J, with 17 bases between. Germline CDR1 SGHDN, CDR2 FVKESK. CDR3 residues: CASSQGFLRGMQYF. The CDR3 nucleotides read TGTGCCAGCAGCCAAGGATTTTTAAGAGGAATGCAGTACTTC.

V gene TRBV5-1 combines with J gene TRBJ2-5; possible D gene TRBD2, 6 bases. The V end lost 1 base, the J end lost 11 bases, and 15 bases lay between the germline ends. Germline V lookup: CDR1 SGHRS, CDR2 YFSETQ. The CDR3 consists of 13 residues. CDR3 DNA: TGCGCCAGCAGCTTGAACCCCGGCGGGGAGCAGTACTTC. Amino acid sequence: CASSLNPGGEQYF. The full variable domain, its missing parts supplied by reference TRBV5-1 and TRBJ2-5, is KAGVTQTPRYLIKTRGQQVTLSCSPISGHRSVSWYQQTPGQGLQFLFEYFSETQRNKGNFPGRFSGRQFSNSRSEMNVSTLELGDSALYLCASSLNPGGEQYFGPGTRLLVL.

This sequence joins TRBV20-1 and TRBJ1-2, with D unresolved. Germline V lookup: CDR1 DFQATT, CDR2 SNEGSKA (reference sequence). V lost 4 bases and J lost 10, with 13 bases in between. The CDR3 is made up of 11 amino acids. This CDR3 reads CSATREGDYTF. The CDR3 DNA is TGCAGTGCTACGAGAGAGGGCGACTACACCTTC.

The chain uses TRBV5-1 and TRBJ1-2; TRBD1 agrees at 7 bases. The CDR3 has 13 amino acids. Trimming at V came to 0 bases and at J to 7 bases, leaving 3 bases not matched to a gene. The germline CDR1 and CDR2 sequences are SGHRS and YFSETQ. The CDR3 protein is CASSLGQGGGYTF. CDR3 nucleotide sequence: TGCGCCAGCAGCTTGGGACAGGGCGGTGGCTACACCTTC.

This chain uses TRBV5-5 with TRBJ1-5; 8 bases line up with TRBD1. The V gene end was trimmed by 4 bases and the J gene end by 1 base; junction bases not matched to a gene: 4. Germline assignment: CDR1 SGHKS and CDR2 YYEKEE (reference sequence). The CDR3 is 15 residues long. Written as DNA, the CDR3 is TGTGCCAGCAGCGAATGGACAGGGAGCAATCAGCCCCAGCATTTT. Protein sequence: CASSEWTGSNQPQHF.

V gene TRBV7-6 combines with J gene TRBJ2-7, with 9 bases aligning to TRBD1. The CDR3 totals 16 residues. CDR1 is SGHVS and CDR2 is FNYEAQ in the germline V gene. Germline trimming cut 0 bases from V and 2 bases from J; bases unmatched to any gene: 5. CDR3 nucleotides: TGTGCCAGCAGCTTAGCGGGACAGGGCCTCACCTACGAGCAGTACTTC. Residues: CASSLAGQGLTYEQYF.

For the CDR3, the DNA is TGTGCCAGCAGTGATAACAGGGGCTATGGCTACACCTTC. It translates to CASSDNRGYGYTF. This chain joins TRBV2 and TRBJ1-2; 7 nucleotides line up with TRBD1. CDR3 size: 13 residues. Germline CDR1 reads SNHLY; CDR2 reads FYNNEI. Losses at the gene ends were 3 bases for V and 4 bases for J; bases not matched to a gene: 2.

The V gene is TRBV28, the J gene TRBJ2-1; 7 nucleotides align to TRBD1. V lost 4 bases, J lost 5 bases, and 5 bases stayed unmatched. Germline CDR1 is MDHEN and CDR2 is SYDVKM. The CDR3 loop spans 14 amino acids. Here the CDR3 DNA reads TGTGCCAGCAGTTATCCGGGACAGAACAATGAGCAGTTCTTC. Protein: CASSYPGQNNEQFF.

The CDR3 loop reads CARGQGKETQYF. CDR3 nucleotide sequence: TGTGCCAGAGGACAGGGAAAAGAGACCCAGTACTTC. This chain uses TRBV27 with TRBJ2-5; the match to TRBD1 covers 8 bases. This CDR3 has 12 residues. Trimming removed 9 bases from V and 3 bases from J; junction bases left unmatched: 3. Per the germline V gene, CDR1 is MNHEY and CDR2 is SMNVEV (reference sequence).

The chain uses TRBV5-6 and TRBJ1-1; 8 bases align to TRBD1. The J segment lost 0 bases and the V segment lost 0 bases, leaving 1 base of the junction unmatched. Germline V gene lookup returns CDR1 SGHDT and CDR2 YYEEEE. The CDR3 is made up of 15 amino acids. In nucleotides, the CDR3 is TGTGCCAGCAGCTTGGGGACAGGGATGAACACTGAAGCTTTCTTT. Translation gives CASSLGTGMNTEAFF.

The CDR3: CASSLGAGVNEKLFF. Written as DNA, the CDR3 is TGTGCCAGCAGCTTAGGGGCAGGGGTGAATGAAAAACTGTTTTTT. The chain combines TRBV7-9 with TRBJ1-4; tentatively, D is TRBD1 (6 bases). Germline assignment: CDR1 SEHNR and CDR2 FQNEAQ (reference sequence). The length of the CDR3 is 15 residues. Trimming left V 1 base short and J 5 bases short, with 11 bases between. The full variable domain, with the rest looked up from reference TRBV7-9 and TRBJ1-4, is DTGVSQNPRHKITKRGQNVTFRCDPISEHNRLYWYRQTLGQGPEFLTYFQNEAQLEKSRLLSDRFSAERPKGSFSTLEIQRTEQGDSAMYLCASSLGAGVNEKLFFGSGTQLSVL.

This sequence joins TRBV6-1 and TRBJ2-7, with TRBD1 matching 7 bases. Germline CDR1 is MNHNS and CDR2 is SASEGT. The V and J ends lost 10 bases and 0 bases, in that order; junction bases with no gene match: 12. This CDR3 has 15 residues. CDR3 sequence (DNA): TGTGCCACCAAGACGGACAGGTTGAGCTCCTACGAGCAGTACTTC. Amino acids: CATKTDRLSSYEQYF.

The chain recombines TRBV9 with TRBJ2-2; tentatively, D is TRBD2 (7 bases). The V gene lost 0 bases and the J gene lost 9 bases, with 15 bases spanning the gap. The germline gives CDR1 SGDLS, CDR2 YYNGEE. The length of the CDR3 is 15 residues. The CDR3: CASSVEGGPQRELFF. The CDR3 nucleotides are TGTGCCAGCAGCGTAGAGGGGGGGCCTCAAAGGGAGCTGTTTTTT.

The sample holds a few counts of this clone. This chain links TRBV23-1 with TRBJ2-7; possible D gene TRBD2, 5 bases. TRBV23-1 is classed as an ORF, of uncertain function. The CDR3 length is 17 residues. V was trimmed by 2 bases and J by 2 bases, leaving 19 bases between them. The CDR3 spells CASSQRSEGRKTYEQYF. CDR3 nucleotides: TGCGCCAGCAGTCAACGGAGCGAGGGCCGGAAAACCTACGAGCAGTACTTC.